Listed below are T cell receptor beta chains from one sample, sequenced in a study of blood T cells in healthy people across ages. MiXCR was run by TCRdb on the 5' RACE reads, yielding one entry per CDR3 protein. The sample records roughly 1.4 million distinct CDR3 sequences, roughly 59% being singletons. Material for sequencing was blood. All receptors come from a man between 18 and 35 years old in good health. The CDR3 runs from the conserved cysteine through the conserved F or W. D genes are given only for firm matches.

j_call | d_call | v_call | cdr3_aa
TRBJ1-1 | TRBD1 | TRBV2 | CASSDLWDSEAFF
TRBJ1-6 | - | TRBV11-2 | CASSFGPGTNSPLHF
TRBJ2-5 | - | TRBV20-1 | CSARGGDSLLETQYF
TRBJ2-3 | TRBD2 | TRBV7-2 | CASGRTSGGTDTQYF
TRBJ1-1 | - | TRBV7-6 | CASRSSGHHTEAFF
TRBJ2-7 | TRBD1 | TRBV4-1 | CASSPLGDREGDEQYF
TRBJ1-1 | - | TRBV6-1 | CASNFQGVSEAFF
TRBJ2-5 | - | TRBV7-9 | CASSTGLDQETQYF
TRBJ2-1 | - | TRBV5-1 | CASSLASIYEQFF
TRBJ2-7 | TRBD1 | TRBV11-2 | CASSDWTGEGYEQYF
- | - | TRBV7-2 | CASSLTSSHPDEQYF
TRBJ2-1 | - | TRBV24-1 | CATSEPKRSDEQFF
TRBJ2-1 | TRBD2 | TRBV29-1 | CSVEEGLAAFTYNEQFF
TRBJ2-1 | - | TRBV6-1 | CASREAVGLTYNEQFF
TRBJ2-1 | - | TRBV10-3 | CAISAVGTNNNEQFF
TRBJ1-2 | TRBD1 | TRBV3-1 | CASSPQGARGYTF
TRBJ1-2 | - | TRBV10-2 | CASVGGSYGYTF
TRBJ2-3 | TRBD2 | TRBV20-1 | CSARRGGRGDTQYF
TRBJ2-3 | TRBD1 | TRBV6-2/TRBV6-3 | CASARDRAIDTQYF
TRBJ2-3 | - | TRBV7-2 | CATDQEALSNTQYF
TRBJ2-4 | - | TRBV9 | CASSVAGKNIQYF
TRBJ1-2 | TRBD1 | TRBV4-3 | CASTRGRGLNYGYTF
TRBJ2-4 | - | TRBV7-6 | CASSLTGDVRREQYF
TRBJ2-7 | - | TRBV11-2 | CASSSVQGGSYEQYF
TRBJ2-7 | - | TRBV4-1 | CASSQVRLSYEQYF
TRBJ2-3 | - | TRBV6-2/TRBV6-3 | CATSILDTQYF
TRBJ1-2 | - | TRBV29-1 | CSVIEHHLNYGYTF
TRBJ2-3 | - | TRBV10-3 | CAISEGRSTDTQYF
TRBJ1-1 | - | TRBV7-9 | CASSPDVLAFF
TRBJ2-5 | TRBD2 | TRBV4-3 | CASSQVGTSGGETQYF
TRBJ2-5 | - | TRBV9 | CASSVDGGTIKTQYF
TRBJ2-3 | - | TRBV20-1 | CSAMTSTDTQYF
TRBJ2-7 | TRBD1 | TRBV6-1 | CASALGQHKPPYEQYF
TRBJ2-1 | - | TRBV13 | CASSLSFLGTQNNEQFF
TRBJ2-7 | - | TRBV10-3 | CAISESRRFSYEQYF
TRBJ2-2 | - | TRBV7-7 | CASSMSRYTGELFF
TRBJ2-2 | TRBD2 | TRBV20-1 | CSARDDRLLAGPQNTGELFF
TRBJ1-2 | - | TRBV27 | CASSARMKKHGYTF
TRBJ2-3 | TRBD2 | TRBV7-6 | CASSRGTSGGLTDTQYF
TRBJ2-3 | - | TRBV20-1 | CSARRLDTQYF
TRBJ1-2 | - | TRBV6-6 | CASTGGKYGYTF
TRBJ1-1 | - | TRBV6-2/TRBV6-3 | CASSLQRRVKTEAFF
TRBJ1-2 | - | TRBV18 | CASSPPGDRFLYGYTF
TRBJ2-3 | - | TRBV7-6 | CASSPTSPGPFTDTQYF
TRBJ1-5 | TRBD1 | TRBV20-1 | CSARKQGVGNQPQHF
TRBJ2-1 | TRBD1 | TRBV27 | CASSPPGTGKVDEQFF
TRBJ2-4 | - | TRBV29-1 | CSVVSGAYDIQYF
TRBJ2-7 | TRBD2 | TRBV4-1 | CASSHRSSGSYEQYF
TRBJ2-1 | TRBD1 | TRBV4-1 | CASSQRGTGDFGALNEQFF
TRBJ2-3 | TRBD1 | TRBV6-2/TRBV6-3 | CAYSLGTGESDTQYF
TRBJ2-7 | TRBD2 | TRBV4-1 | CASSQVGLAGGPYEQYF
TRBJ2-3 | - | TRBV18 | CASAESTDTQYF
TRBJ1-1 | - | TRBV27 | CASSSSGNTEAFF
TRBJ1-2 | - | TRBV29-1 | CSVEGGRNYGYTF
TRBJ2-2 | - | TRBV29-1 | CSVENTNTGELFF